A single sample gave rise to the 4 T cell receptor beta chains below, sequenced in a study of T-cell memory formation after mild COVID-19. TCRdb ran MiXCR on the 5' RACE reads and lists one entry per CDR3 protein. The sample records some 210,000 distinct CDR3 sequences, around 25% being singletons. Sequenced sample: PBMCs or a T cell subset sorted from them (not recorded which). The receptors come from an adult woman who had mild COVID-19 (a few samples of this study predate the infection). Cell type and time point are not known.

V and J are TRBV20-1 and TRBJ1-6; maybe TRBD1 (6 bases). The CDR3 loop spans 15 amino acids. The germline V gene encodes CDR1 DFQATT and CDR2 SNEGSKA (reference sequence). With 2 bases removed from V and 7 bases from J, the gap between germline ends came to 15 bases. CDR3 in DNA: TGCAGTGCTAGAAATCAGGGGTGGGGAAATTCACCCCTCCACTTT. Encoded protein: CSARNQGWGNSPLHF.

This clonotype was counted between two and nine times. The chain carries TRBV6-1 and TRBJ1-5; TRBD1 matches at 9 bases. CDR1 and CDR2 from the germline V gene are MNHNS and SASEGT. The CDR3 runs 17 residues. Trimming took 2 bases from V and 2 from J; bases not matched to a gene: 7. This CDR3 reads CASSEIATGGRNQPQHF. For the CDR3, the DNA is TGTGCCAGCAGTGAAATCGCGACAGGGGGTCGCAATCAGCCCCAGCATTTT.

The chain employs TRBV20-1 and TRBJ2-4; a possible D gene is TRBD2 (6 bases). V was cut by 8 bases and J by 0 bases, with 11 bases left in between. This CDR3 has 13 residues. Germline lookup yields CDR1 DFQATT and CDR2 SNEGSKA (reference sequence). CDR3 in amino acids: CSYAGLAKNIQYF. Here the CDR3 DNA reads TGCAGTTACGCGGGACTAGCCAAAAACATTCAGTACTTC.

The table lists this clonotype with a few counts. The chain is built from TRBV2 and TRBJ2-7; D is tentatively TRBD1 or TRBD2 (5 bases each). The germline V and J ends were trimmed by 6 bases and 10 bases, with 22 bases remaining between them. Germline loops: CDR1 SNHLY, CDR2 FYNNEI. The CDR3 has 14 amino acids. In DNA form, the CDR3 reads TGTGCCAGCAGGAAGAGGGGCGAGTCCACAAGTCAGTACTTC. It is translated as CASRKRGESTSQYF.